The clone carrying this T cell receptor beta chain was found many times. Its target is unknown. TCRdb ran MiXCR on the reads and lists one entry per CDR3 protein. There are some 680,000 distinct CDR3 sequences in the sample; less than 40% occur only once, and 2.8% lies in the top ten. This record comes from a study of T cell repertoires in cytomegalovirus infection. Study information: From public TCR beta signatures came an indication of both CMV infection and matching HLA type. Study outcomes and limitations: HLA-C-restricted CMV clonotypes gave the most frequent clonotype in two of eight donors. Summed frequency of public TCR beta families distinguished CMV carriers with the relevant HLA.

V lost 8 bases, J lost 0 bases, and 9 bases stayed unmatched. Germline CDR1 reads MNHNY; CDR2 reads SVGAGI (reference sequence). The CDR3 consists of 17 residues. Specimen: PBMCs. This chain connects TRBV6-6 to TRBJ2-2; 10 bases fit TRBD1. The receptor comes from a human donor in good health (CMV status not recorded). Some clones in this sample may be carry-over from other donors' samples. In DNA form, the CDR3 reads TGTGCCAGCGGAACCGGGACAGGGGAACCGAACACCGGGGAGCTGTTTTTT. It yields the protein CASGTGTGEPNTGELFF.